Shown below are 8 T cell receptor beta chains from a single sample sequenced in a study of vaccination effects on CD4 cells after COVID-19 (dated by TCRdb to the early 2020s). Library prep was done by the immunoSEQ multiplex PCR assay. In TCRdb, the immuneACCESS table is reduced to in-frame sequences with V and J assigned. These tables do not hold every clone; where another copy was compared, an unresolved V gene accounts for under half, and the others remain unexplained. Counted in this sample were under 65,000 clones; 76% of them appeared once. Of the sample, approximately 5.8% is held by the ten largest clones. To identify antigen-specific CD4+ T cell clonotypes by their expansion, the ViraFEST assay first stimulated PBMC with viral peptide pools and then applied TCR sequencing. After 10 to 11 days of culture, CD4+ T cells were isolated with the EasySep CD4+ T cell isolation kit. Convalescent patients had PCR-confirmed SARS-CoV-2 infection between March and December 2020, before Alpha, Beta and Delta variants emerged in the United States.

These receptors have no known antigen. The source was CD4+ T cells from PBMCs cultured with HIV peptides, collected before COVID-19 vaccination. The cell subset or site label of this sample denotes: HIV-1 Nef peptide pool negative control/reference culture. These receptors were taken from a human donor who had a prior SARS-CoV-2 infection.

CDR3 loop: CASSPGQYQETQYF. The CDR3 coding sequence is TGTGCCAGCAGCCCGGGACAATATCAAGAGACCCAGTACTTC. The rearrangement joins TRBV7-9 to TRBJ2-5; D possibly corresponds to TRBD1 (6 bases). CDR1 is SEHNR, CDR2 FQNEAQ, per germline (reference sequence). Trimming took 5 bases from V and 2 from J, leaving 12 bases between them. This CDR3 contains 14 residues.

In its sample, this clone was seen a few times. The V gene is TRBV4-2, the J gene TRBJ2-7; TRBD1 agrees at 8 bases. The CDR3 length is 16 residues. Germline CDR1 is LGHNA and CDR2 is YNFKEQ. Trimming removed 0 bases from V and 3 bases from J; junction bases left unmatched: 7. This chain's CDR3 is CASSQDGGQEIYEQYF. In nucleotides, the CDR3 is TGTGCCAGCAGCCAAGATGGGGGACAGGAAATCTACGAGCAGTACTTC.

This clone has just one count. This chain uses TRBV5-4 with TRBJ1-4; no reliable D call. Trimming pared 3 bases from V and 7 bases from J, leaving 19 bases between. The germline V gene encodes CDR1 SGHNT and CDR2 YYREEE (reference sequence). The CDR3 contains 16 residues. The CDR3 is CASSSPKQEEGEKLFF. CDR3 nucleotide sequence: TGTGCCAGCAGCTCCCCGAAACAAGAAGAAGGTGAAAAACTGTTTTTT.

The chain employs TRBV5-1 and TRBJ2-1; 9 nucleotides align to TRBD1. V lost 2 bases to trimming and J lost 7 bases; unmatched junction nucleotides: 7. Germline loops: CDR1 SGHRS, CDR2 YFSETQ. The CDR3 length is 15 residues. Here the CDR3 reads CASSFGTGSPNEQFF. The CDR3 region has the DNA TGCGCCAGCAGCTTCGGGACAGGGAGTCCGAATGAGCAGTTCTTC.

In DNA form, the CDR3 reads TGTGCCAGCAGCTTTTTAACAGGGGGCTGGAGCACTGAAGCTTTCTTT. Protein: CASSFLTGGWSTEAFF. The chain is built from TRBV5-5 and TRBJ1-1; 9 nucleotides align to TRBD1. Germline V gene sequence: CDR1 SGHKS, CDR2 YYEKEE (reference sequence). With 2 bases clipped from V and 4 bases from J, the junction kept 9 bases outside the gene matches. The CDR3 covers 16 residues.

V and J are TRBV5-4 and TRBJ2-7; D call uncertain. Per germline, CDR1 SGHNT and CDR2 YYREEE (reference sequence). The V gene lost 0 bases and the J gene lost 11 bases, with 15 bases spanning the gap. This CDR3 has 13 amino acids. The CDR3 here is CASSLGTGDVEYF. As DNA, the CDR3 is TGTGCCAGCAGCTTGGGAACCGGAGATGTGGAGTACTTC. The full variable domain, in which reference TRBV5-4 and TRBJ2-7 provide the parts outside the CDR3, is ETGVTQSPTHLIKTRGQQVTLRCSSQSGHNTVSWYQQALGQGPQFIFQYYREEENGRGNFPPRFSGLQFPNYSSELNVNALELDDSALYLCASSLGTGDVEYFGPGTRLTVT.

The V and J genes are TRBV4-1 and TRBJ2-3; D call uncertain. Germline-derived CDR1 and CDR2 are MGHRA and YSYEKL. The CDR3 loop spans 14 amino acids. V lost 3 bases and J 5 bases, leaving 12 bases between the germline ends. The CDR3 protein is CASSQRDGEDTQYF. The DNA of the CDR3 is TGCGCCAGCAGCCAGAGAGATGGAGAAGATACGCAGTATTTT.

The chain carries TRBV9 and TRBJ2-6; perhaps TRBD2 as D (6 bases). Germline CDR1 is SGDLS and CDR2 is YYNGEE. This CDR3 is 15 amino acids long. V dropped 0 bases and J dropped 4 bases, with 8 bases sitting between them. This chain's CDR3 is CASSVGGGGANVLTF. Written as DNA, the CDR3 is TGTGCCAGCAGCGTAGGGGGAGGAGGGGCCAACGTCCTGACTTTC.